This entry describes one T cell receptor (beta chain). The sample comes from a study of blood T cell repertoires in COVID-19. Study summary: There were acute and convalescent COVID-19 samples, and they came from the United States, Italy and Spain.

The CDR3 sequence is 12 residues long. CDR1 and CDR2 from the germline V gene are MRHNA and SNTAGT. With 6 bases removed from V and 7 bases from J, the gap between germline ends came to 10 bases. How the authors handled the data: Researchers report that nucleated cell counts were estimated from reference gene primer amplification. Sequenced by immunoSEQ multiplex PCR; TCRdb stores in-frame clones only, minus some. The V and J calls and the clone size are those of that table, but D and trimming were determined from the DNA. The profile shows about 270,000 clones, less than 95% of them singletons. The participants were between about 18 and 90 years old and came from 24 US areas. Clinical history reported by participants formed the basis on which cohorts were assigned.

The sequence was obtained from a man aged 40-55 years who had been exposed to COVID-19. The sequenced sample consisted of PBMCs or T cells enriched from blood (not recorded which). The chain couples TRBV6-4 to TRBJ2-1; D possibly corresponds to TRBD2 (5 bases). In DNA, the CDR3 is TGTGCCAGCAGCGGAGGCGGGAATGAGCAGTTCTTC. It encodes CASSGGGNEQFF.